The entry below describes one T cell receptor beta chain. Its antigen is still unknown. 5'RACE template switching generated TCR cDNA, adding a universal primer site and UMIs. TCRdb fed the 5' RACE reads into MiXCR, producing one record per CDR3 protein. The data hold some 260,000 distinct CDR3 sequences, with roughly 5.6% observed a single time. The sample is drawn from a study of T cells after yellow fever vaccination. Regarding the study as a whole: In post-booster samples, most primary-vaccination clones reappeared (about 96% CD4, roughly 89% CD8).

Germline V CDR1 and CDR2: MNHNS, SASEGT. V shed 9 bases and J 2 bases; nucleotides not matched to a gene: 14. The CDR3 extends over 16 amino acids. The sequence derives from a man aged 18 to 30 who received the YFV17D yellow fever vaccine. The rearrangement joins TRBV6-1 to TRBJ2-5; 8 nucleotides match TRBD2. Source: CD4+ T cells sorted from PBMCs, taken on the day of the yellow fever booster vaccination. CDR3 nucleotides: TGTGCCAGTGGGGGGGCTAGCGGGTCCACTCAAGAGACCCAGTACTTC. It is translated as CASGGASGSTQETQYF.